This is a list of T cell receptor beta chains from one sample in a study of blood T cell repertoires in COVID-19. This table comes from immunoSEQ multiplex PCR, and its TCRdb copy is limited to in-frame clones, with some not included. The table has over 400,000 clones, just over 85% seen once. The sample consisted of peripheral blood. Receptors were obtained from a woman in her 30s with active or convalescent COVID-19. The CDR3 runs from the conserved cysteine through the conserved F or W. D genes are given only for firm matches. Clone size is not always given. Where it is, it says once, few, many or a class for expanded clones.

d_call: TRBD1
j_call: TRBJ1-6
v_call: TRBV7-9
clone_size: NA
cdr3_aa: CASSFYGTGPLPLHF
cdr3_nt: TGTGCCAGCAGCTTTTACGGGACAGGGCCCTTACCCCTCCACTTT

d_call: TRBD1
j_call: TRBJ2-5
v_call: TRBV27
clone_size: NA
cdr3_aa: CASSFIQGVGETQYF
cdr3_nt: TGTGCCAGCAGTTTTATACAGGGGGTTGGAGAGACCCAGTACTTC

d_call: TRBD2
j_call: TRBJ2-7
v_call: TRBV6-5
clone_size: NA
cdr3_aa: CASSYTAGGAYEQYF
cdr3_nt: TGTGCCAGCAGTTACACGGCGGGAGGGGCCTACGAGCAGTACTTC

d_call: NA
j_call: TRBJ2-7
v_call: TRBV19
clone_size: NA
cdr3_aa: CASSIGAKKYF
cdr3_nt: TGTGCCAGTAGTATTGGAGCGAAAAAGTACTTC

d_call: TRBD1
j_call: TRBJ2-7
v_call: TRBV13
clone_size: few
cdr3_aa: CASSPDRTGDEQYF
cdr3_nt: TGTGCCAGCAGCCCAGACCGAACAGGGGACGAGCAGTACTTC

d_call: NA
j_call: TRBJ1-1
v_call: TRBV29-1
clone_size: NA
cdr3_aa: CSVGPLQATNTEAFF
cdr3_nt: TGCAGCGTTGGCCCCTTGCAGGCGACGAACACTGAAGCTTTCTTT

d_call: TRBD1
j_call: TRBJ1-5
v_call: TRBV4-1
clone_size: few
cdr3_aa: CASSQTGESQPQHF
cdr3_nt: TGCGCCAGCAGCCAAACAGGGGAGAGTCAGCCCCAGCATTTT

d_call: NA
j_call: TRBJ1-1
v_call: TRBV7-9
clone_size: NA
cdr3_aa: CASSVQGTVNTEAFF
cdr3_nt: TGTGCCAGCAGCGTGCAGGGGACCGTGAACACTGAAGCTTTCTTT

d_call: NA
j_call: TRBJ1-5
v_call: TRBV6-5
clone_size: NA
cdr3_aa: CASRRAGEGNQPQHF
cdr3_nt: TGTGCCAGCAGGAGAGCCGGGGAGGGCAATCAGCCCCAGCATTTT

d_call: TRBD1
j_call: TRBJ1-5
v_call: TRBV18
clone_size: NA
cdr3_aa: CASSPDRAQPQHF
cdr3_nt: TGTGCCAGCTCACCCGACAGGGCTCAGCCCCAGCATTTT

d_call: TRBD1
j_call: TRBJ1-2
v_call: TRBV5-4
clone_size: many
cdr3_aa: CASSRGGTGALANYGYTF
cdr3_nt: TGTGCCAGCAGCCGCGGGGGGACAGGGGCGTTAGCTAACTATGGCTACACCTTC

d_call: TRBD2
j_call: TRBJ2-5
v_call: TRBV6-2/TRBV6-3
clone_size: NA
cdr3_aa: CASSSKRTGLANQETQYF
cdr3_nt: TGTGCCAGCAGTTCTAAAAGAACCGGACTAGCCAACCAAGAGACCCAGTACTTC

d_call: TRBD2
j_call: TRBJ2-7
v_call: TRBV4-1
clone_size: once
cdr3_aa: CASSQDWGGTYEQYF
cdr3_nt: TGCGCCAGCAGCCAAGATTGGGGGGGTACCTACGAGCAGTACTTC

d_call: NA
j_call: TRBJ2-3
v_call: TRBV25-1
clone_size: NA
cdr3_aa: CASSNSGISQYF
cdr3_nt: TGTGCCAGCAGTAACTCAGGGATCTCGCAGTATTTT

d_call: TRBD1
j_call: TRBJ1-2
v_call: TRBV28
clone_size: NA
cdr3_aa: CASSFPGQGYYGYTF
cdr3_nt: TGTGCCAGCAGTTTCCCCGGACAGGGGTACTATGGCTACACCTTC

d_call: TRBD1
j_call: TRBJ1-1
v_call: TRBV5-5
clone_size: NA
cdr3_aa: CASSLGMTGWTEAFF
cdr3_nt: TGTGCCAGCAGCTTGGGGATGACAGGGTGGACTGAAGCTTTCTTT

d_call: TRBD2
j_call: TRBJ2-3
v_call: TRBV13
clone_size: NA
cdr3_aa: CASSSRLADYRTDTQYF
cdr3_nt: TGTGCCAGCAGCTCAAGACTAGCAGACTACCGCACAGATACGCAGTATTTT

d_call: NA
j_call: TRBJ1-4
v_call: TRBV19
clone_size: NA
cdr3_aa: CASSNGEANEKLFF
cdr3_nt: TGTGCCAGTAGTAACGGGGAGGCTAATGAAAAACTGTTTTTT

d_call: NA
j_call: TRBJ2-2
v_call: TRBV4-2
clone_size: NA
cdr3_aa: CASSQSLFSAGELFF
cdr3_nt: TGTGCCAGCAGCCAGAGCCTTTTTAGCGCCGGGGAGCTGTTTTTT

d_call: NA
j_call: TRBJ1-1
v_call: TRBV25-1
clone_size: NA
cdr3_aa: CASSTGKVATEAFF
cdr3_nt: TGTGCCAGCAGTACAGGGAAGGTAGCCACTGAAGCTTTCTTT

d_call: TRBD1
j_call: TRBJ2-2
v_call: TRBV3-1/TRBV3-2
clone_size: once
cdr3_aa: CASSQAGGTGGNPTGELFF
cdr3_nt: TGTGCCAGCAGTCAAGCCGGGGGGACAGGGGGCAACCCAACCGGGGAGCTGTTTTTT

d_call: TRBD1
j_call: TRBJ1-2
v_call: TRBV6-5
clone_size: NA
cdr3_aa: CASRTGTAYGYTF
cdr3_nt: TGTGCCAGCAGAACCGGGACAGCCTATGGCTACACCTTC

d_call: NA
j_call: TRBJ2-1
v_call: TRBV27
clone_size: NA
cdr3_aa: CASSSTSPNEQFF
cdr3_nt: TGTGCCAGCAGTTCGACTAGTCCCAATGAGCAGTTCTTC

d_call: TRBD1
j_call: TRBJ1-1
v_call: TRBV6-6
clone_size: NA
cdr3_aa: CASSWTGSRNTEAFF
cdr3_nt: TGTGCCAGCAGCTGGACAGGGTCTAGGAACACTGAAGCTTTCTTT

d_call: NA
j_call: TRBJ1-1
v_call: TRBV18
clone_size: NA
cdr3_aa: CASTGTMASEAFF
cdr3_nt: TGTGCCAGTACCGGGACAATGGCTTCTGAAGCTTTCTTT

d_call: TRBD1
j_call: TRBJ2-7
v_call: TRBV6-1
clone_size: NA
cdr3_aa: CASSEWDSVYEQYF
cdr3_nt: TGTGCCAGCAGTGAATGGGACAGCGTTTACGAGCAGTACTTC

d_call: NA
j_call: TRBJ2-7
v_call: TRBV4-2
clone_size: NA
cdr3_aa: CASSQVLGEGEQYF
cdr3_nt: TGTGCCAGCAGCCAAGTATTAGGGGAAGGCGAGCAGTACTTC

d_call: TRBD2
j_call: TRBJ2-3
v_call: TRBV10-2
clone_size: NA
cdr3_aa: CASYAGLAGIGDTQYF
cdr3_nt: TGCGCCAGCTACGCCGGACTAGCGGGGATAGGAGATACGCAGTATTTT

d_call: NA
j_call: TRBJ1-2
v_call: TRBV7-9
clone_size: once
cdr3_aa: CASSLDSRNYGYTF
cdr3_nt: TGTGCCAGCAGCTTAGACAGCCGTAACTATGGCTACACCTTC

d_call: TRBD1
j_call: TRBJ2-7
v_call: TRBV3-1/TRBV3-2
clone_size: NA
cdr3_aa: CASSLTGGYEQYF
cdr3_nt: TGTGCCAGCAGCCTAACAGGGGGCTACGAGCAGTACTTC

d_call: TRBD2
j_call: TRBJ2-1
v_call: TRBV12-5
clone_size: NA
cdr3_aa: CASGGGGQSSYNEQFF
cdr3_nt: TGTGCTAGTGGGGGGGGAGGGCAAAGCTCCTACAATGAGCAGTTCTTC

d_call: TRBD2
j_call: TRBJ2-1
v_call: TRBV19
clone_size: NA
cdr3_aa: CASSRLAGDQHEQFF
cdr3_nt: TGTGCCAGTAGTCGGCTAGCGGGAGATCAGCATGAGCAGTTCTTC

d_call: NA
j_call: TRBJ1-2
v_call: TRBV6-5
clone_size: NA
cdr3_aa: CASSYQEGENYGYTF
cdr3_nt: TGTGCCAGCAGTTACCAAGAGGGGGAAAACTATGGCTACACCTTC

d_call: NA
j_call: TRBJ1-1
v_call: TRBV19
clone_size: many
cdr3_aa: CASSATMNTEAFF
cdr3_nt: TGTGCCAGTAGTGCTACGATGAACACTGAAGCTTTCTTT

d_call: NA
j_call: TRBJ1-1
v_call: TRBV9
clone_size: NA
cdr3_aa: CASSMLNTEAFF
cdr3_nt: TGTGCCAGCAGTATGTTGAACACTGAAGCTTTCTTT

d_call: TRBD1
j_call: TRBJ1-2
v_call: TRBV14
clone_size: NA
cdr3_aa: CASSLDREANYGYTF
cdr3_nt: TGTGCCAGCAGCCTCGACAGGGAAGCTAACTATGGCTACACCTTC

d_call: TRBD1
j_call: TRBJ2-7
v_call: TRBV27
clone_size: NA
cdr3_aa: CASRNKGTVREQYF
cdr3_nt: TGTGCCAGCAGAAACAAAGGGACAGTCCGCGAGCAGTACTTC

d_call: NA
j_call: TRBJ1-5
v_call: TRBV3-1/TRBV3-2
clone_size: once
cdr3_aa: CASSQDGNNQPQHF
cdr3_nt: TGTGCCAGCAGCCAAGACGGGAACAATCAGCCCCAGCATTTT

d_call: TRBD1
j_call: TRBJ2-7
v_call: TRBV4-1
clone_size: NA
cdr3_aa: CASSQSMRTGAYEQYF
cdr3_nt: TGCGCCAGCAGCCAATCTATGCGGACAGGGGCCTACGAGCAGTACTTC

d_call: NA
j_call: TRBJ1-2
v_call: TRBV15
clone_size: once
cdr3_aa: CATNSGEDYGYTF
cdr3_nt: TGTGCCACCAACTCGGGGGAGGACTATGGCTACACCTTC

d_call: NA
j_call: TRBJ2-3
v_call: TRBV5-5
clone_size: NA
cdr3_aa: CASSLASTDTQYF
cdr3_nt: TGTGCCAGCAGCTTGGCTAGCACAGATACGCAGTATTTT

d_call: NA
j_call: TRBJ1-1
v_call: TRBV19
clone_size: NA
cdr3_aa: CASSMDRTSEAFF
cdr3_nt: TGTGCCAGTAGTATGGACAGAACTTCTGAAGCTTTCTTT

d_call: TRBD2
j_call: TRBJ2-3
v_call: TRBV5-1
clone_size: NA
cdr3_aa: CASSLVWREGQRATQYF
cdr3_nt: TGCGCCAGCAGCTTGGTCTGGCGGGAGGGCCAACGGGCTACGCAGTATTTT

d_call: NA
j_call: TRBJ2-2
v_call: TRBV6-5
clone_size: NA
cdr3_aa: CASSYGRFTGELFF
cdr3_nt: TGTGCCAGCAGTTACGGGCGTTTCACCGGGGAGCTGTTTTTT

d_call: NA
j_call: TRBJ1-2
v_call: TRBV5-6
clone_size: NA
cdr3_aa: CASTPGALSLNYGYTF
cdr3_nt: TGTGCCAGCACCCCAGGGGCCCTCAGCCTCAACTATGGCTACACCTTC

d_call: TRBD1
j_call: TRBJ1-5
v_call: TRBV4-1
clone_size: NA
cdr3_aa: CASSQGDRAEGQPQHF
cdr3_nt: TGCGCCAGCAGCCAAGGGGACAGGGCGGAAGGCCAGCCCCAGCATTTT

d_call: NA
j_call: TRBJ2-3
v_call: TRBV19
clone_size: NA
cdr3_aa: CASSHRANTDTQYF
cdr3_nt: TGTGCCAGTTCGCACAGGGCTAATACAGATACGCAGTATTTT

d_call: NA
j_call: TRBJ2-4
v_call: TRBV19
clone_size: NA
cdr3_aa: CASSIGGGIAKNIQYF
cdr3_nt: TGTGCCAGTAGTATAGGTGGAGGTATCGCCAAAAACATTCAGTACTTC

d_call: NA
j_call: TRBJ2-5
v_call: TRBV11-2
clone_size: NA
cdr3_aa: CASSLGGQGRETQYF
cdr3_nt: TGTGCCAGCAGCTTAGGGGGGCAGGGGCGGGAGACCCAGTACTTC

d_call: NA
j_call: TRBJ2-7
v_call: TRBV11-2
clone_size: NA
cdr3_aa: CASSSHRENYEQYF
cdr3_nt: TGTGCCAGCAGCTCCCACAGGGAAAACTACGAGCAGTACTTC

d_call: TRBD2
j_call: TRBJ2-5
v_call: TRBV11-2
clone_size: few
cdr3_aa: CASSRTELRGGPREETQYF
cdr3_nt: TGTGCCAGCAGCCGCACCGAATTACGGGGGGGGCCGAGGGAAGAGACCCAGTACTTC

d_call: NA
j_call: TRBJ1-6
v_call: TRBV7-8
clone_size: NA
cdr3_aa: CASSLYRGGDSPLHF
cdr3_nt: TGTGCCAGCAGCTTATATCGGGGAGGGGATTCACCCCTCCACTTT

d_call: NA
j_call: TRBJ1-3
v_call: TRBV7-2
clone_size: NA
cdr3_aa: CASSLGPGGPGNTIYF
cdr3_nt: TGTGCCAGCAGCTTAGGGCCGGGGGGCCCTGGAAACACCATATATTTT

d_call: TRBD1
j_call: TRBJ2-5
v_call: TRBV7-8
clone_size: NA
cdr3_aa: CASSLQGAGETQYF
cdr3_nt: TGTGCCAGCAGCTTACAGGGGGCGGGAGAGACCCAGTACTTC

d_call: TRBD2
j_call: TRBJ2-5
v_call: TRBV5-8
clone_size: NA
cdr3_aa: CASRPGLAKRRFETQYF
cdr3_nt: TGTGCCAGCAGACCGGGACTAGCGAAACGTCGGTTTGAGACCCAGTACTTC

d_call: TRBD2
j_call: TRBJ2-1
v_call: TRBV5-1
clone_size: NA
cdr3_aa: CASSTAVLAGDEQFF
cdr3_nt: TGCGCCAGCAGCACCGCGGTACTAGCGGGAGATGAGCAGTTCTTC

d_call: TRBD2
j_call: TRBJ2-5
v_call: TRBV7-9
clone_size: once
cdr3_aa: CASSLALAGSETQYF
cdr3_nt: TGTGCCAGCAGCTTAGCACTAGCGGGGAGTGAGACCCAGTACTTC

d_call: TRBD2
j_call: TRBJ2-1
v_call: TRBV2
clone_size: NA
cdr3_aa: CASSRREGHNEQFF
cdr3_nt: TGTGCCAGCTCAAGGCGGGAGGGCCACAATGAGCAGTTCTTC

d_call: NA
j_call: TRBJ1-4
v_call: TRBV7-8
clone_size: once
cdr3_aa: CASSFRQSNEKLFF
cdr3_nt: TGTGCCAGCAGCTTTAGACAGTCTAATGAAAAACTGTTTTTT